The rows below give T cell receptor beta chains drawn from one sample of a study of blood T cell repertoires in COVID-19. Here immunoSEQ multiplex PCR was the method, and the copy in TCRdb shows in-frame clones only, minus some. Found here are about 110,000 clones, about nine tenths of them singletons; the top ten hold less than 1.5%. Sequenced sample: peripheral blood. The source is a woman in her twenties or thirties with acute or convalescent COVID-19. Each CDR3 is given with its conserved first and last residue. Each record gives: J gene, D gene, V gene, clone size, CDR3 protein, CDR3 DNA. The D gene is left open where the match is weak. Size tells how often a clone was seen (once, few, many) or the class of an expanded clone, and some rows leave it out.

>TRBJ2-6|NA|TRBV18|NA
CASSPVRSGANVLTF
TGTGCCAGCTCACCAGTCCGCTCTGGGGCCAACGTCCTGACTTTC
>TRBJ2-1|NA|TRBV7-2|NA
CASSLGGGLYNEQFF
TGTGCCAGCAGCTTAGGTGGCGGACTATACAATGAGCAGTTCTTC
>TRBJ2-2|TRBD2|TRBV18|NA
CASSPGLAGIPNTGELFF
TGTGCCAGCTCGCCCGGACTAGCGGGGATCCCGAACACCGGGGAGCTGTTTTTT
>TRBJ1-5|NA|TRBV15|NA
CATSMVGYRVEQPQHF
TGTGCCACCAGCATGGTTGGATACAGGGTGGAGCAGCCCCAGCATTTT
>TRBJ1-2|NA|TRBV6-2/TRBV6-3|NA
CASSYSKSHGDYGYTF
TGTGCCAGCAGTTACTCGAAGTCCCACGGAGACTATGGCTACACCTTC
>TRBJ1-5|TRBD1|TRBV18|NA
CASSTLGQGGNQPQHF
TGTGCCAGCTCGACGCTGGGACAGGGGGGCAATCAGCCCCAGCATTTT
>TRBJ2-1|NA|TRBV7-2|NA
CASRRNLLNEQFF
TGTGCCAGCAGGCGGAACCTACTCAATGAGCAGTTCTTC
>TRBJ2-4|TRBD2|TRBV20-1|NA
CSASSGLAGGYGKNIQYF
TGCAGTGCTAGTTCGGGACTAGCGGGAGGATACGGCAAAAACATTCAGTACTTC
>TRBJ1-4|NA|TRBV11-2|NA
CASSLGGRGHEKLFF
TGTGCCAGCAGCTTAGGTGGCAGGGGACATGAAAAACTGTTTTTT
>TRBJ1-1|NA|TRBV18|NA
CASSPPGFEAFF
TGTGCCAGCTCACCCCCAGGTTTTGAAGCTTTCTTT
>TRBJ2-7|NA|TRBV7-3|NA
CASSQDGGYEQYF
TGTGCCAGCTCCCAGGATGGAGGCTACGAGCAGTACTTC
>TRBJ1-2|NA|TRBV12-3/TRBV12-4|NA
CASSLGPDQGYTF
TGTGCCAGCAGTTTAGGCCCCGATCAGGGCTACACCTTC
>TRBJ2-3|NA|TRBV7-2|NA
CASSWTGISTDTQYF
TGTGCCAGCAGCTGGACCGGGATAAGCACAGATACGCAGTATTTT
>TRBJ1-4|NA|TRBV30|NA
CAWRPRPYYNEKLFF
TGTGCCTGGAGACCCCGGCCATACTATAATGAAAAACTGTTTTTT
>TRBJ1-5|TRBD1|TRBV7-2|NA
CASSARQGLNQPQHF
TGTGCCAGCAGCGCCCGACAGGGTTTAAATCAGCCCCAGCATTTT
>TRBJ1-2|NA|TRBV6-6|NA
CASSYRGGGYTF
TGTGCCAGCAGTTACAGGGGTGGTGGCTACACCTTC
>TRBJ1-5|NA|TRBV21-1|few
CASSPRAVSGGNQPQHF
TGTGCCAGCAGCCCCCGGGCGGTAAGCGGGGGAAATCAGCCCCAGCATTTT
>TRBJ2-2|TRBD2|TRBV7-3|NA
CASSRSGRTGELFF
TGTGCCAGCAGCCGTAGCGGGAGGACCGGGGAGCTGTTTTTT
>TRBJ2-7|NA|TRBV11-2|NA
CASSLDAGAAEQYF
TGTGCCAGCAGCTTAGACGCAGGGGCGGCCGAGCAGTACTTC
>TRBJ1-2|NA|TRBV27|NA
CASSLTGGGYTF
TGTGCCAGCAGTTTAACCGGGGGTGGCTACACCTTC
>TRBJ2-3|TRBD2|TRBV28|NA
CASSSLDGTSGSIGTQYF
TGTGCCAGCAGTTCCTTAGATGGGACTAGCGGGAGTATTGGCACGCAGTATTTT
>TRBJ2-2|NA|TRBV28|NA
CASSPWYRDTIKNTGELFF
TGTGCCAGCAGTCCATGGTACCGGGACACGATAAAGAACACCGGGGAGCTGTTTTTT
>TRBJ1-2|TRBD1|TRBV2|NA
CASSEARGTGEGYTF
TGTGCCAGCAGTGAAGCCCGGGGGACAGGCGAAGGCTACACCTTC
>TRBJ1-6|NA|TRBV3-1/TRBV3-2|NA
CASSQDPNNSPLHF
TGTGCCAGCAGCCAAGATCCCAATAATTCACCCCTCCACTTT
>TRBJ2-3|TRBD2|TRBV11-3|NA
CASSFRTSGGTDTQYF
TGTGCCAGCAGCTTCCGAACTAGCGGGGGTACAGATACGCAGTATTTT
>TRBJ1-2|NA|TRBV7-2|NA
CASSIQGFLSSYGYTF
TGTGCCAGCAGCATTCAGGGCTTCCTCAGCTCCTATGGCTACACCTTC
>TRBJ2-7|NA|TRBV7-8|NA
CASSFSAYEQYF
TGTGCCAGCAGCTTCAGTGCCTACGAGCAGTACTTC
>TRBJ1-2|TRBD1|TRBV9|NA
CASSPGTGTNYGYTF
TGTGCCAGCAGCCCTGGGACAGGAACTAACTATGGCTACACCTTC
>TRBJ1-5|NA|TRBV19|NA
CASSTQGWRGYQPQHF
TGTGCCAGTAGTACTCAGGGTTGGAGGGGTTACCAGCCCCAGCATTTT
>TRBJ2-7|TRBD2|TRBV7-2|NA
CASSLVRAGPGGEQYF
TGTGCCAGCAGCTTAGTCCGCGCGGGCCCGGGGGGAGAGCAGTACTTC
>TRBJ2-1|NA|TRBV6-5|NA
CASSYSRTIYNEQFF
TGTGCCAGCAGTTACTCGCGGACAATCTACAATGAGCAGTTCTTC
>TRBJ2-7|NA|TRBV10-2|NA
CASSENRDVFHEQYF
TGCGCCAGCAGTGAGAACAGGGACGTGTTCCACGAGCAGTACTTC
>TRBJ2-3|NA|TRBV7-3|NA
CASSLRQGGFGDTQYF
TGTGCCAGCAGCTTAAGGCAGGGCGGTTTCGGAGATACGCAGTATTTT
>TRBJ2-1|TRBD1|TRBV10-3|NA
CAISEGTGSSYNEQFF
TGTGCCATCAGTGAAGGGACAGGGAGTTCCTACAATGAGCAGTTCTTC
>TRBJ2-7|TRBD1|TRBV5-1|NA
CASSLDGQGKEQYF
TGCGCCAGCAGCTTGGACGGACAGGGTAAAGAGCAGTACTTC
>TRBJ1-5|NA|TRBV3-1/TRBV3-2|NA
CASSQDHETGLRRYQPQHF
TGTGCCAGCAGCCAAGACCACGAAACAGGGCTGCGGAGGTATCAGCCCCAGCATTTT
>TRBJ2-3|NA|TRBV30|NA
CAWSNSGSVGTDTQYF
TGTGCCTGGAGTAACAGTGGGAGCGTGGGCACAGATACGCAGTATTTT
>TRBJ1-2|NA|TRBV30|medium-sized
CAWSIGAGYTF
TGTGCCTGGAGTATTGGGGCGGGCTACACCTTC
>TRBJ1-1|NA|TRBV14|NA
CASSRGEVTEAFF
TGTGCCAGCAGCCGGGGCGAGGTCACTGAAGCTTTCTTT
>TRBJ2-3|NA|TRBV2|NA
CASSDNTDTQYF
TGTGCCAGCAGTGACAACACAGATACGCAGTATTTT
>TRBJ2-5|TRBD2|TRBV4-1|NA
CASSQDGRVSGTPGQETQYF
TGCGCCAGCAGCCAAGATGGAAGGGTTAGCGGGACCCCAGGACAAGAGACCCAGTACTTC
>TRBJ1-4|TRBD1|TRBV10-3|NA
CATGGQGGEKLFF
TGTGCCACCGGGGGACAGGGAGGTGAAAAACTGTTTTTT
>TRBJ2-7|TRBD1|TRBV29-1|NA
CSVELGGNDEQYF
TGCAGCGTTGAGTTAGGGGGCAACGACGAGCAGTACTTC
>TRBJ1-1|NA|TRBV3-1/TRBV3-2|NA
CASSQPRGTEAFF
TGTGCCAGCAGCCAGCCCCGGGGCACTGAAGCTTTCTTT
>TRBJ2-2|TRBD2|TRBV4-3|few
CASSQEGLAGGDGGELFF
TGCGCCAGCAGCCAAGAGGGGCTAGCGGGAGGAGATGGCGGGGAGCTGTTTTTT
>TRBJ1-4|NA|TRBV4-1|NA
CASSQGASNEKLFF
TGCGCCAGCAGCCAGGGGGCCTCTAATGAAAAACTGTTTTTT
>TRBJ2-5|NA|TRBV4-1|once
CASSQEPSTQETQYF
TGCGCCAGCAGCCAAGAACCTAGCACGCAAGAGACCCAGTACTTC
>TRBJ2-3|NA|TRBV24-1|once
CATRRDSTDTQYF
TGTGCCACCCGCCGGGACTCTACAGATACGCAGTATTTT
>TRBJ2-3|NA|TRBV30|NA
CAWNHRRTDTQYF
TGTGCCTGGAATCACAGGCGCACAGATACGCAGTATTTT
>TRBJ2-2|NA|TRBV6-2/TRBV6-3|NA
CASSYVNSGTGELFF
TGTGCCAGCAGTTACGTCAATAGCGGTACCGGGGAGCTGTTTTTT
>TRBJ1-2|TRBD1|TRBV9|NA
CASSYDRGGYTF
TGTGCCAGCAGCTACGACAGGGGAGGCTACACCTTC
>TRBJ1-4|NA|TRBV3-1/TRBV3-2|NA
CASGAGLNEKLFF
TGTGCCAGCGGAGCAGGACTAAATGAAAAACTGTTTTTT
>TRBJ2-1|TRBD2|TRBV3-1/TRBV3-2|few
CASSQGLAAYNEQFF
TGTGCCAGCAGCCAAGGGCTAGCGGCTTACAATGAGCAGTTCTTC
>TRBJ1-1|NA|TRBV5-4|NA
CASSLIGEGTEAFF
TGTGCCAGCAGCTTGATAGGGGAAGGCACTGAAGCTTTCTTT
>TRBJ2-2|TRBD2|TRBV5-1|NA
CASSAGGSSGELFF
TGCGCCAGCAGCGCCGGGGGGTCATCCGGGGAGCTGTTTTTT